One and the same sample provided the 2 T cell receptor beta chains below, sequenced in a study of blood T cell repertoires in COVID-19 (TCRdb year 2020). Libraries were prepared through the immunoSEQ multiplex PCR assay. Here the immuneACCESS table is served through TCRdb, limited to in-frame sequences with V and J called. Missing clones are a known gap in these copies; in checked studies unresolved V genes cover under half, and the rest lacks a known reason. The sample data list hundreds of thousands of clones, and approximately 85% of these were observed just once. In total, the top ten clones hold over 3.5% of the sample. Sequenced material: peripheral blood. The receptors were sampled from a woman in her seventies with acute or convalescent COVID-19.

The CDR3 nucleotides are TGTGCCAGCAGTTTATCCCGGGGGGCAGCCTATGGCTACACCTTC. Translation gives CASSLSRGAAYGYTF. J is TRBJ1-2 and V is TRBV27; a weak D match, TRBD1 (6 bases). The germline V and J ends were trimmed by 0 bases and 4 bases, with 12 bases remaining between them. The CDR3 totals 15 residues. Germline CDR1 reads MNHEY; CDR2 reads SMNVEV (reference sequence).

The chain has TRBV3-1 (or the pseudogene TRBV3-2) and TRBJ1-2, with D perhaps TRBD1 (6 bases). The germline V and J ends were trimmed by 5 bases and 6 bases, with 22 bases remaining between them. The CDR3 extends over 16 amino acids. The germline CDR1 and CDR2 sequences are LGHDT and YNNKEL (reference sequence). This CDR3 reads CASSSTWGGQADGYTF. The CDR3 region has the DNA TGTGCCAGCAGCTCGACGTGGGGGGGGCAGGCGGATGGCTACACCTTC.